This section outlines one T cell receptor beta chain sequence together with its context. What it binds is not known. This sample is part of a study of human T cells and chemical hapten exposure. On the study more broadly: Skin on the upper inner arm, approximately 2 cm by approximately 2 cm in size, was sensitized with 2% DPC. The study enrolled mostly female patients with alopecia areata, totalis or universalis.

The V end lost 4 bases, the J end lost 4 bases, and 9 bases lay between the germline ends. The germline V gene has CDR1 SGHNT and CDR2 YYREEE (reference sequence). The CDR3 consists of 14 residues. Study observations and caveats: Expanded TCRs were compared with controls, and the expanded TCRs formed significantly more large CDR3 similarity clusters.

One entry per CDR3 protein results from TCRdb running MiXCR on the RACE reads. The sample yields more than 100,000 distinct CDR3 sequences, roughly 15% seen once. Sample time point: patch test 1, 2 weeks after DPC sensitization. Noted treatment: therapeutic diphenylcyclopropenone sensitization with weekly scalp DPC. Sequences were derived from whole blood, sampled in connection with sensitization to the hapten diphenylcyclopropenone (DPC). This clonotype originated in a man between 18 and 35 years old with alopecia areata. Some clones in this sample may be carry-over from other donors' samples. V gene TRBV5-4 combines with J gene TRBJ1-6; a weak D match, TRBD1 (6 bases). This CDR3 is CASSRQVYNSPLHF. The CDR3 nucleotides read TGTGCCAGCAGCCGACAGGTATATAATTCACCCCTCCACTTT.